These T cell receptor beta chains were read from a single sample in a study of Graves' ophthalmopathy and Graves' hyperthyroidism. A single record per CDR3 protein comes from TCRdb applying MiXCR to the multiplex PCR reads. The sample consists of roughly 160,000 distinct CDR3 sequences, around two fifths of them appearing once. The sample taken for sequencing was peripheral blood. All receptors derive from a woman aged 35 to 49 with Graves' ophthalmopathy. Each CDR3 is given with its conserved first and last residue. D genes are given only for firm matches. Clone size is given for some rows only: seen once, a few or many times, or a class if the clone is expanded.

size,V,J,D,DNA,CDR3
many,TRBV6-5,TRBJ1-1,NA,TGTGCCAGCAGCCGTAGTGCGATGGAAGCTTTCTTT,CASSRSAMEAFF
many,TRBV4-1,TRBJ2-7,NA,TGCGCCAGCAGCCAAATGCCGGGACAATCGATTTACGAGCAGTACTTC,CASSQMPGQSIYEQYF
many,TRBV12-3/TRBV12-4,TRBJ1-5,NA,TGTGCCAGCACCACAGGGTCTAGCAATCAGCCCCAGCATTTT,CASTTGSSNQPQHF
NA,TRBV19,TRBJ2-7,TRBD1,TGTGCCAGTAGTATTGGGACAGGGAACTTCTACGAGCAGTACTTC,CASSIGTGNFYEQYF
many,TRBV3-1,TRBJ2-5,TRBD2,TGTGCCAGCAGCTTAAGGACGGGGGGGTTAAGGGAGACCCAGTACTTC,CASSLRTGGLRETQYF
many,TRBV6-1,TRBJ2-7,TRBD1,TGTGCCAGCAGTGTGGACAGGGGGGGCCCCTACGAGCAGTACTTC,CASSVDRGGPYEQYF
NA,TRBV11-2,TRBJ2-7,NA,TGTGCCAGCAGCGAGGGGCTCCTCGAGGCCTACGAGCAGTACTTC,CASSEGLLEAYEQYF
NA,TRBV28,TRBJ1-2,NA,TGTGCCAGCAGTTTACAGGGGATATACCTCAACTATGGCTACACCTTC,CASSLQGIYLNYGYTF
many,TRBV5-1,TRBJ1-1,NA,TGCGCCAGCAGCCCAGGCCGGGGGCTCGACGCGAAGGAAGCTTTCTTT,CASSPGRGLDAKEAFF
NA,TRBV19,TRBJ2-2,NA,TGTGCCAGTCACCCTACGACGGGAGCCAGCGGGGAGCTGTTTTTT,CASHPTTGASGELFF
many,TRBV6-2/TRBV6-3,TRBJ1-5,NA,TGTGCCAGCAGTTGGAGCATCGACAGTCTGGACCAGCCCCAGCATTTT,CASSWSIDSLDQPQHF
NA,TRBV7-2,TRBJ1-5,NA,TGTGCCAGCAGCTTAGTTGACACGAAGCCCCAGCATTTT,CASSLVDTKPQHF
NA,TRBV29-1,TRBJ2-7,NA,TGCAGCGCCAAGGGGGGCCGGGAGCAGTACTTC,CSAKGGREQYF
many,TRBV7-9,TRBJ1-1,NA,TGTGCCAGCAGCTCGGCACAGGGCTTGAACACTGAAGCTTTCTTT,CASSSAQGLNTEAFF
many,TRBV6-2/TRBV6-3,TRBJ1-1,TRBD1,TGTGCCAGCAGCAGGGGGCGGACCACTGAAGCTTTCTTT,CASSRGRTTEAFF
many,TRBV27,TRBJ1-6,NA,TGTGCCAGCAGTTTGAAGGGGGAAAATTCACCCCTCCACTTT,CASSLKGENSPLHF
NA,TRBV7-8,TRBJ2-5,NA,TGTGCCAGCAGCTCCCGATCTATGGAGACCCAGTACTTC,CASSSRSMETQYF
many,TRBV19,TRBJ2-5,TRBD2,TGTGCCAGTAGTATACAGGGAGGGGAGACCCAGTACTTC,CASSIQGGETQYF
many,TRBV20-1,TRBJ1-3,NA,TGCAGTGTTGATGACGGCAGCTCTGGAAACACCATATATTTT,CSVDDGSSGNTIYF
many,TRBV4-1,TRBJ1-2,NA,TGCGCCAGCAGCACCCGATTGGGCTACACCTTC,CASSTRLGYTF
NA,TRBV28,TRBJ1-6,NA,TGTGCCAGCAGCCTTGACGGAATCAATTCACCCCTCCACTTT,CASSLDGINSPLHF
many,TRBV7-8,TRBJ2-5,NA,TGTGCCAGCAGCTACCAGGGAGAGACCCAGTACTTC,CASSYQGETQYF
NA,TRBV20-1,TRBJ2-3,NA,TGCAGTGCTGCCGGGACTTATAGCACAGATACGCAGTATTTT,CSAAGTYSTDTQYF
many,TRBV27,TRBJ2-2,NA,TGTGCCAGCAGTTTGGGTTGGGGGCGAGGGTGGAGCGGGGAGCTGTTTTTT,CASSLGWGRGWSGELFF
many,TRBV28,TRBJ2-7,NA,TGTGCCAGCAGTTTCGATCGTTGGGTAGTCAGCTCCTACGAGCAGTACTTC,CASSFDRWVVSSYEQYF
NA,TRBV28,TRBJ2-2,TRBD2,TGTGCCAGCATGACCAGCGGGAGAGAGAACACCGGGGAGCTGTTTTTT,CASMTSGRENTGELFF
few,TRBV6-5,TRBJ2-7,NA,TGTGCCAGCAGTTACTCTCTATCCGAGCAGTACTTC,CASSYSLSEQYF
once,TRBV6-5,TRBJ1-2,TRBD1,TGTGCCAGCAGTTACGCAGGTTCCGGGACAGGGGATGGCTACACCTTC,CASSYAGSGTGDGYTF
NA,TRBV7-2,TRBJ2-7,NA,TGTGCCAGCAGCTCCTACCTACTCGACGAGCGGTACTTC,CASSSYLLDERYF
many,TRBV5-1,TRBJ1-3,NA,TGCGCCAGCAGCTTGGCGGGCCCGCAGGGGGGAAACACCATATATTTT,CASSLAGPQGGNTIYF
NA,TRBV7-9,TRBJ1-5,NA,TGTGCCAGCAGCGCCTCAGGGGGCAATCAGCCCCAGCATTTT,CASSASGGNQPQHF
many,TRBV10-3,TRBJ2-2,NA,TGTGCCATCAGTGAGTCGAAGGGGTACACCGGGGAGCTGTTTTTT,CAISESKGYTGELFF
many,TRBV5-1,TRBJ1-5,TRBD1,TGCGCCAGCCGGCAGGGGGAGGATCAGCCCCAGCATTTT,CASRQGEDQPQHF
NA,TRBV27,TRBJ2-5,NA,TGTGCCAGCAGCTTCGGACAGTTCCAAGAGACCCAGTACTTC,CASSFGQFQETQYF
many,TRBV30,TRBJ1-5,NA,TGTGCCTGGAGCCTGTCAGGGTCTAGCAATCAGCCCCAGCATTTT,CAWSLSGSSNQPQHF
NA,TRBV2,TRBJ2-7,NA,TGTGCCAGCAGTGATCAATCCGCGCAGTACTTC,CASSDQSAQYF
NA,TRBV6-5,TRBJ2-7,TRBD2,TGTGCCAGCAGTTACTTTGCTAGCGGGAGCTACGAGCAGTACTTC,CASSYFASGSYEQYF
NA,TRBV28,TRBJ2-5,NA,TGTGCCAGCAGTTTGAGACAGGTGGAGACCCAGTACTTC,CASSLRQVETQYF
many,TRBV5-1,TRBJ2-7,TRBD1,TGCGCCAGCAGCTGGCCGGGACAGGCCCCCGAGCAGTACTTC,CASSWPGQAPEQYF
many,TRBV11-3,TRBJ2-7,NA,TGTGCCAGCAGCTTAGATGATGGGGTAAGAGAGCAGTACTTC,CASSLDDGVREQYF
NA,TRBV6-2/TRBV6-3,TRBJ1-2,TRBD1,TGTGCCAGCAGTCCAGGCCTCAGGGGGGATGGCTACACCTTC,CASSPGLRGDGYTF
NA,TRBV12-3/TRBV12-4,TRBJ2-2,NA,TGTGCCAGCAGTTTAGTCGATTTCGGGGAGCTGTTTTTT,CASSLVDFGELFF
many,TRBV7-9,TRBJ1-5,NA,TGTGCCAGCAGCTTAGCACAAGGTATCAATCAGCCCCAGCATTTT,CASSLAQGINQPQHF
NA,TRBV28,TRBJ1-1,TRBD1,TGTGCCAGCAGCCCCACATTACGGGACAGTATGAACACTGAAGCTTTCTTT,CASSPTLRDSMNTEAFF
NA,TRBV6-1,TRBJ1-1,NA,TGTGCCAGCTCGGCAGGCCGTGAAGCTTTCTTT,CASSAGREAFF
NA,TRBV12-3/TRBV12-4,TRBJ2-7,NA,TGTGCCAGCCACGACCACCAAGACAGAGACTACGAGCAGTACTTC,CASHDHQDRDYEQYF
many,TRBV5-5,TRBJ1-2,NA,TGTGCCTGCCGACTGACCGGGCAGGACTATGGCTACACCTTC,CACRLTGQDYGYTF
many,TRBV29-1,TRBJ1-1,NA,TGCAGCGTCGCGGGAGGACGGGGTGAGTCTGAAGCTTTCTTT,CSVAGGRGESEAFF
NA,TRBV7-2,TRBJ1-3,NA,TGTGCCAGCAGTTACTGGAGTGGATCTGGAAACACCATATATTTT,CASSYWSGSGNTIYF
many,TRBV6-2/TRBV6-3,TRBJ2-7,NA,TGTGCCAGCAGTTCGTCAGGGGAACTCTACGAGCAGTACTTC,CASSSSGELYEQYF
many,TRBV29-1,TRBJ1-2,TRBD1,TGCAGCGTCCCCGTGGGTAGGACAGGTGGTGGCTACACCTTC,CSVPVGRTGGGYTF
NA,TRBV6-1,TRBJ2-7,NA,TGTGCCAGCAGTGAGTCGCGCTACGAGCAGTACTTC,CASSESRYEQYF
NA,TRBV2,TRBJ1-1,NA,TGTGCCAGCAGTGATGAGGGGGTTGTTTCTGAAGCTTTCTTT,CASSDEGVVSEAFF
many,TRBV7-2,TRBJ2-7,TRBD1,TGTGCCAGCAGCCGGACAGGGGACAACTACGAGCAGTACTTC,CASSRTGDNYEQYF